This T cell receptor (beta chain) was captured in a study of identical twins. TCRdb re-derived calls from the 5' RACE reads in MiXCR, one entry per CDR3 protein. The table lists about 220,000 distinct CDR3 sequences, 6.5% of them singletons, with more than 14% in the top ten. General study findings and limits: The conclusions drew on cross-sectional statistical analysis instead of tracking the same donors. Invariant MAIT and iNKT cells may have partly biased zero-insertion analyses.

V shed 6 bases and J 0 bases; nucleotides not matched to a gene: 5. Per the germline V gene, CDR1 is DFQATT and CDR2 is SNEGSKA (reference sequence). The CDR3 runs 14 residues. No donor was unhealthy or non-Caucasian. Concerning this clonotype itself: Its cognate antigen is unknown.

The sample was also reused in another study, on T cells expressing NK-cell markers.

The chain is built from TRBV20-1 and TRBJ2-7, with TRBD2 identical over 10 bases. The receptor was isolated from a young woman in good health. Sequencing was carried out using CD8+ T cells sorted from blood. The CDR3 nucleotides read TGCAGTGCCAGGACTAGCGGAAGCTCCTACGAGCAGTACTTC. Protein: CSARTSGSSYEQYF.